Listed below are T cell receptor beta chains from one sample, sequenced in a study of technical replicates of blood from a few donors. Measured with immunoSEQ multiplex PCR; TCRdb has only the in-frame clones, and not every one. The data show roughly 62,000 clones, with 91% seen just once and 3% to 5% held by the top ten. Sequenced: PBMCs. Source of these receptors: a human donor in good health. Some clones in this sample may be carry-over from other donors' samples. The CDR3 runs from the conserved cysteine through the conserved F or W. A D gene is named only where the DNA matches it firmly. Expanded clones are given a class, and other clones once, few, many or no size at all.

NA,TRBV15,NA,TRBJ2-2,TGTGCCACCAGCTTCGACTTCACGAACACCGGGGAGCTGTTTTTT,CATSFDFTNTGELFF
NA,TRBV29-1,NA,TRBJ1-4,TGCAGCGTTGGGGCGTTCCCTAATGAAAAACTGTTTTTT,CSVGAFPNEKLFF
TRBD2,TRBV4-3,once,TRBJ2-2,TGCGCCAGCAGCCAAGTTTACGGGGGGAGGGGAACCGGGGAGCTGTTTTTT,CASSQVYGGRGTGELFF
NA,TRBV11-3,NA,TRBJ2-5,TGTGCCAGCAGCTTTACGGCCGGGGAGACCCAGTACTTC,CASSFTAGETQYF
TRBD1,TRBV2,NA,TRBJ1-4,TGTGCCAGCGTAGACAGGGATGTTAATGAAAAACTGTTTTTT,CASVDRDVNEKLFF
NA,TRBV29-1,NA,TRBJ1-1,TGCAGCGTTGAAGATCTTCGGGGACGGGCCAGGGGAGCTTTCTTT,CSVEDLRGRARGAFF
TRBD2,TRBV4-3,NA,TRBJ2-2,TGCGCCAGCAGCCAATCCCTAGCGGGAGGAGGTACCGGGGAGCTGTTTTTT,CASSQSLAGGGTGELFF
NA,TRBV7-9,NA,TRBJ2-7,TGTGCCAGCACCATGGGGCAAGCGGGCTCCTACGAGCAGTACTTC,CASTMGQAGSYEQYF
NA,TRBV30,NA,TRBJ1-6,TGTGCCTGGGGGGAGGCTGGGCTTTCACCCCTCCACTTT,CAWGEAGLSPLHF
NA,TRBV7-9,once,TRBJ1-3,TGTGCCAGCAGTCCCGGGACTGGAAACACCATATATTTT,CASSPGTGNTIYF
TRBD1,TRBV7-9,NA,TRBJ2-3,TGTGCCAGCAGCTTGTGGGACAGGGCAGATACGCAGTATTTT,CASSLWDRADTQYF
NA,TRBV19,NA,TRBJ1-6,TGTGCCAGTAGTATATCGTGGAGCTCCTATAATTCACCCCTCCACTTT,CASSISWSSYNSPLHF
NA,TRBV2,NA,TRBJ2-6,TGTGCCACCTTGACTAGAGCGTCTGGGGCCAACGTCCTGACTTTC,CATLTRASGANVLTF
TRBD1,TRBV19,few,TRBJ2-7,TGTGCCAGTAGTGCAAACGGACAGGGCGCGAGGGGGGAGCAGTACTTC,CASSANGQGARGEQYF
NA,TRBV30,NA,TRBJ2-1,TGTGCCTGGGGGGCTAGTCAGTACAATGAGCAGTTCTTC,CAWGASQYNEQFF
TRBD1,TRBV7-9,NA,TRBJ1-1,TGTGCCAGCAGGGGGACAGAAGGGAACACTGAAGCTTTCTTT,CASRGTEGNTEAFF
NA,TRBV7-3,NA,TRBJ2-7,TGTGCCAGCAGCCTCAATAGGGGCCACGAGCAGTACTTC,CASSLNRGHEQYF
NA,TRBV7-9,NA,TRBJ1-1,TGTGCCAGCAGCTTAGAATCGGGTAGAGCTGAAGCTTTCTTT,CASSLESGRAEAFF
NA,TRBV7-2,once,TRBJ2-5,TGTGCCAGCAGCTCACACCGAGAGACCCAGTACTTC,CASSSHRETQYF
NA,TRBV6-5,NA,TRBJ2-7,TGTGCCCACTCCCAGGGATTGGGGTCCGAGCAGTACTTC,CAHSQGLGSEQYF
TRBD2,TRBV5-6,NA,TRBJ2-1,TGTGCCAGCAGATCGGGGACTAGCGGAGGTTACAATGAGCAGTTCTTC,CASRSGTSGGYNEQFF
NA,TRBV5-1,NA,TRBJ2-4,TGCGCCAGCAGCTTGACGGGAGTGTTAGGGAACATTCAGTACTTC,CASSLTGVLGNIQYF
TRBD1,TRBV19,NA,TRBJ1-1,TGTGCCAGTAGTAGGGACAGGGCTGACACTGAAGCTTTCTTT,CASSRDRADTEAFF
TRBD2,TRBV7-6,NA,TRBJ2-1,TGTGCCAGCAGCTTAGGACAAGCGGGGTACAATGAGCAGTTCTTC,CASSLGQAGYNEQFF
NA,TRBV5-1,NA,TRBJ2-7,TGCGCCAGCAGCTTGGCTCCACAGTTCTACGAGCAGTACTTC,CASSLAPQFYEQYF
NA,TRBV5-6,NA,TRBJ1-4,TGTGCCAGCAGCTTGTGGGGGCTTGGCGAAAAACTGTTTTTT,CASSLWGLGEKLFF
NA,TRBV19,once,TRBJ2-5,TGTGCCAGTAGTATGAGGGAGACCCAGTACTTC,CASSMRETQYF
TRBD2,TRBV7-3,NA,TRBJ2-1,TGTGCCAGCAGCCTCGAGACTAGCGGGTTCGATGAGCAGTTCTTC,CASSLETSGFDEQFF
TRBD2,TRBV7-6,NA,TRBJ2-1,TGTGCCAGCAGCTTAGCTAGCGGGGGCGATGAGCAGTTCTTC,CASSLASGGDEQFF
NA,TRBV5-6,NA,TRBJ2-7,TGTGCCAGCAGCTTTGTCGGGGTTTCTTACGAGCAGTACTTC,CASSFVGVSYEQYF
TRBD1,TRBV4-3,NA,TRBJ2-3,TGCGCCAGCAGCTCCCGGACAGGGTGGTCAGATACGCAGTATTTT,CASSSRTGWSDTQYF
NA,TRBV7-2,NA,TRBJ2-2,TGTGCCAGCAGCCCCCAATACACCGGGGAGCTGTTTTTT,CASSPQYTGELFF
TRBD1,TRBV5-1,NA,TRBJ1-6,TGCGCCAGCAGCACCCAGGGACAGGATTCACCCCTCCACTTT,CASSTQGQDSPLHF
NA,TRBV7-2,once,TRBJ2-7,TGTGCCAGCAGCTTAGCGCAGGCCTCCTCCTACGAGCAGTACTTC,CASSLAQASSYEQYF
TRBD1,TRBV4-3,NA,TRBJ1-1,TGCGCCAGCAGCCGCCAGACAGGGTTTGGGACTGAAGCTTTCTTT,CASSRQTGFGTEAFF
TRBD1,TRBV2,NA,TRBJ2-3,TGTGCCAGCAGGCGACAGGGTCCAAGCACAGATACGCAGTATTTT,CASRRQGPSTDTQYF
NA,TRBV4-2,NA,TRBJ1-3,TGTGCCAGCAGCCAACAGGGAACTGGAAACACCATATATTTT,CASSQQGTGNTIYF
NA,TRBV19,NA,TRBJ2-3,TGTGCCAGTAGTACTAGCTTCACAGATACGCAGTATTTT,CASSTSFTDTQYF
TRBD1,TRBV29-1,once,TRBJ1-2,TGCAGCGTGGCCACAGGGGCAACTAACTATGGCTACACCTTC,CSVATGATNYGYTF
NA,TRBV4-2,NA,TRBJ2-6,TGTGCCAGCAGCCAAGATCGGTCAGGAATCCGCTCTGGGGCCAACGTCCTGACTTTC,CASSQDRSGIRSGANVLTF
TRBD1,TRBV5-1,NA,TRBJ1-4,TGCGCCAGCAGCTTGGAGGGGACAGGGGTCCCTAATGAAAAACTGTTTTTT,CASSLEGTGVPNEKLFF
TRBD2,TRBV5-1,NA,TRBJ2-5,TGCGCCAGCAGCTACGGGACTAGCGGGGGGGCTTCACAAGAGACCCAGTACTTC,CASSYGTSGGASQETQYF
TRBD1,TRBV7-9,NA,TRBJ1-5,TGTGCCAGCAGCTTAGCGGCAGGGGGTGGCAATCAGCCCCAGCATTTT,CASSLAAGGGNQPQHF
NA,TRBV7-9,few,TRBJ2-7,TGTGCCAGCAGCTTTAGGGACAATCCAAACGAGCAGTACTTC,CASSFRDNPNEQYF
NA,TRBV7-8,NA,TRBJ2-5,TGTGCCAGCAGCCCGTTTACAGGGAGTCAGACCCAGTACTTC,CASSPFTGSQTQYF
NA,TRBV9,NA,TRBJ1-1,TGTGCCAGCAGCGTAGTTCAGGGAGGGAGTGCTTTCTTT,CASSVVQGGSAFF
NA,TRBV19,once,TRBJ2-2,TGTGCCAGTCGTACAGGTTCGGGGAGCACCGGGGAGCTGTTTTTT,CASRTGSGSTGELFF
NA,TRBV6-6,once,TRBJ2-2,TGTGCCAGCATTCTAGATTTGCCCGGGGAGCTGTTTTTT,CASILDLPGELFF
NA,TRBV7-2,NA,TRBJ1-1,TGTGCCAGCAGCCGGCGAAAAGGGGATTCGGCTTTCTTT,CASSRRKGDSAFF
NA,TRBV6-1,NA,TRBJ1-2,TGTGCCAGCAGTGTTGGGGCAAGTAACTATGGCTACACCTTC,CASSVGASNYGYTF
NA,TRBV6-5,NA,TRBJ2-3,TGTGCCAGCAGTCGCGGCGGTCGGGGAGATACGCAGTATTTT,CASSRGGRGDTQYF
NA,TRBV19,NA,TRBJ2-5,TGTGCCAGTACCCAAAGGGGCAGCCAAGAGACCCAGTACTTC,CASTQRGSQETQYF
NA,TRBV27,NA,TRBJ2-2,TGTGCCAGCAGTTTATGGGGCCGCGGGGTGGCCGGGGAGCTGTTTTTT,CASSLWGRGVAGELFF
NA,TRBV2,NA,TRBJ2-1,TGTGCCAGCAGTGCCGTGCAGGGCTCCTACAATGAGCAGTTCTTC,CASSAVQGSYNEQFF
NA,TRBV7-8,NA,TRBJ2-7,TGTGCCAGCAGCTTAAGGACGGGGAGCTCCTACGAGCAGTACTTC,CASSLRTGSSYEQYF
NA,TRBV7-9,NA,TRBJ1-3,TGTGCCAGTCACCGGGATTTAGGAGGAACTACTGGAAACACCATATATTTT,CASHRDLGGTTGNTIYF
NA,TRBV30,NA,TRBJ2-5,TGTGCCTGGAGTGTGCGGCGCAGAGAGACCCAGTACTTC,CAWSVRRRETQYF